Shown below are 18 T cell receptor beta chains from a single sample sequenced in a study of blood T cell repertoires in COVID-19. Clones were sequenced by immunoSEQ multiplex PCR, and TCRdb holds only the in-frame ones, with some missing. This sample has approximately 80,000 clones; around 81% occur once, and the top ten carry around 43%. The sample consisted of peripheral blood. The receptors were sampled from an elderly man with acute or convalescent COVID-19.

The V call is TRBV28, the J call TRBJ2-2; 9 nucleotides agree with TRBD2. The trim removed 7 bases at V and 6 bases at J, leaving 9 bases unmatched. In germline, CDR1 is MDHEN, CDR2 SYDVKM. The CDR3 length is 15 residues. This chain's CDR3 is CASIDSGRPAGELFF. The CDR3 DNA reads as TGTGCCAGCATCGACAGCGGGAGGCCCGCCGGGGAGCTGTTTTTT.

The rearrangement joins TRBV28 to TRBJ1-5; 8 nucleotides line up with TRBD1. With V trimmed by 7 bases and J by 5 bases, 10 bases remained unmatched. The germline gives CDR1 MDHEN, CDR2 SYDVKM. This CDR3 comprises 15 residues. The CDR3 loop is CASTPQAQGDQPQHF. The CDR3 region has the DNA TGTGCCAGCACTCCTCAGGCACAGGGGGATCAGCCCCAGCATTTT.

The chain employs TRBV18 and TRBJ2-1, with 12 bases that match TRBD2. V was clipped by 0 bases and J by 10 bases; unmatched bases: 13. Germline CDR1 KGHSH, CDR2 LQKENI. This CDR3 spans 18 amino acids. CDR3 residues: CASSPPRLAGGQGVEQFF. Here the CDR3 DNA reads TGTGCCAGCTCACCACCACGTCTAGCGGGAGGGCAGGGTGTGGAGCAGTTCTTC.

The V call is TRBV5-1, the J call TRBJ1-2; possible D gene TRBD1, 5 bases. Trimming shortened V by 0 bases and J by 7 bases, and 13 bases separated the two germline ends. The CDR3 runs 14 residues. CDR1 SGHRS and CDR2 YFSETQ come from the germline V gene. CDR3 sequence reads: CASSLATRQPGYTF. Here the CDR3 DNA reads TGCGCCAGCAGCTTGGCGACCCGACAGCCTGGCTACACCTTC.

The chain employs TRBV29-1 and TRBJ2-2; 8 bases fit TRBD2. The CDR3 contains 13 residues. V lost 6 bases to trimming and J lost 4 bases; unmatched junction nucleotides: 4. Germline values: CDR1 SQVTM, CDR2 ANQGSEA. The CDR3 here is CSVREGSTGELFF. CDR3 coding DNA: TGCAGCGTCCGGGAGGGGTCCACCGGGGAGCTGTTTTTT.

In this sample, this clone turned up once. This chain connects TRBV5-1 to TRBJ1-6; 7 bases map to TRBD1. Losses at the gene ends were 5 bases for V and 8 bases for J; bases not matched to a gene: 7. This CDR3 comprises 14 residues. Germline CDR1 reads SGHRS; CDR2 reads YFSETQ. CDR3 residues: CASSIGQVDSPLHF. CDR3 nucleotides: TGCGCCAGCAGTATCGGACAGGTCGATTCACCCCTCCACTTT.

This clone has more than one count but fewer than ten. The chain employs TRBV28 and TRBJ2-7; D may be TRBD1 (5 bases). Trimming cost V 3 bases and J 3 bases, with 9 bases left between them. Germline V gives CDR1 MDHEN, CDR2 SYDVKM. This CDR3 has 13 amino acids. The CDR3 coding sequence is TGTGCCAGCAGTTTTAACAGGAACTACGAGCAGTACTTC. Protein sequence: CASSFNRNYEQYF.

The chain has TRBV28 and TRBJ1-5; TRBD1 might be the D (5 bases). This CDR3 has 15 residues. Germline CDR1 reads MDHEN; CDR2 reads SYDVKM. Trimming removed 3 bases at V and 7 bases at J, with 16 bases between. CDR3 nucleotide sequence: TGTGCCAGCAGTTTTAGGGGTACAGCGAGACAGCCCCAGCATTTT. It codes for CASSFRGTARQPQHF.

V and J are TRBV28 and TRBJ1-2; 8 bases are shared with TRBD1. CDR3 length: 13 residues. Germline CDR1 is MDHEN and CDR2 is SYDVKM. V shed 3 bases, J shed 5 bases, and the junction held 2 bases outside the gene matches. CDR3 DNA sequence: TGTGCCAGCAGTTTGGGACAGGAGTATGGCTACACCTTC. Its translation is CASSLGQEYGYTF.

The V call is TRBV19, the J call TRBJ2-6; the match to TRBD1 covers 10 bases. Germline CDR1 and CDR2: LNHDA and SQIVND (reference sequence). The length of the CDR3 is 16 residues. After removal of 7 bases from V and 0 bases from J, the junction contained 3 bases not matched to a gene. CDR3 in DNA: TGTGCCAGTACCGGGGACAGGGGCTCTGGGGCCAACGTCCTGACTTTC. Protein product: CASTGDRGSGANVLTF.

CDR3 coding DNA: TGTGCCAGCAGACCGACAGGGGGTGCAGAGACCCAGTACTTC. Its translation is CASRPTGGAETQYF. The V call is TRBV5-4, the J call TRBJ2-5; TRBD1 matches 9 bases. CDR3 size: 14 residues. Germline CDR1 reads SGHNT; CDR2 reads YYREEE (reference sequence). J lost 4 bases, V lost 5 bases, and 6 bases had no gene match. Together with reference TRBV5-4 and TRBJ2-5, the CDR3 gives the full variable domain: ETGVTQSPTHLIKTRGQQVTLRCSSQSGHNTVSWYQQALGQGPQFIFQYYREEENGRGNFPPRFSGLQFPNYSSELNVNALELDDSALYLCASRPTGGAETQYFGPGTRLLVL.

The chain joins TRBV30 to TRBJ2-1; 11 bases map to TRBD1. The junction had 8 bases not matched to a gene; V was cut back by 5 bases and J by 14 bases. CDR1 is GTSNPN, CDR2 SVGIG, per germline (reference sequence). This CDR3 is 12 amino acids long. The CDR3 reads CAWRWDRGFKFF. DNA of the CDR3: TGTGCCTGGCGATGGGACAGGGGGTTCAAGTTCTTC.

V and J are TRBV28 and TRBJ2-6; D perhaps matches TRBD2 (6 bases). The CDR3 is 15 residues long. The V gene lost 2 bases and the J gene lost 3 bases, with 8 bases spanning the gap. Germline assignment: CDR1 MDHEN and CDR2 SYDVKM. As DNA, the CDR3 is TGTGCCAGCAGTTTAGGAGGGGTTGGGGCCAACGTCCTGACTTTC. As protein: CASSLGGVGANVLTF.

The V call is TRBV28, the J call TRBJ2-1; D is possibly TRBD1 (6 bases). Germline assignment: CDR1 MDHEN and CDR2 SYDVKM. The CDR3 loop spans 15 amino acids. The ends were cut back, 5 bases at V and 6 bases at J, with 17 bases in the middle. This chain's CDR3 is CASSTRQARSNEQFF. In nucleotides, the CDR3 is TGTGCCAGCAGTACCCGACAGGCCCGTTCCAATGAGCAGTTCTTC.

V and J are TRBV7-9 and TRBJ2-3; tentative D call: TRBD2 (5 bases). This CDR3 spans 18 amino acids. With 2 bases removed from V and 5 bases from J, the gap between germline ends came to 23 bases. Germline values: CDR1 SEHNR, CDR2 FQNEAQ (reference sequence). Here the CDR3 DNA reads TGTGCCAGCAGCTTATTGGGTGGTCGGGGAAACAAACGAGATACGCAGTATTTT. Its translation: CASSLLGGRGNKRDTQYF. Full variable domain (missing parts from reference TRBV7-9 and TRBJ2-3): DTGVSQNPRHKITKRGQNVTFRCDPISEHNRLYWYRQTLGQGPEFLTYFQNEAQLEKSRLLSDRFSAERPKGSFSTLEIQRTEQGDSAMYLCASSLLGGRGNKRDTQYFGPGTRLTVL.

The genes are TRBV19 and TRBJ2-7; 9 nucleotides align to TRBD2. The CDR3 covers 16 residues. The germline CDR1 and CDR2 sequences are LNHDA and SQIVND (reference sequence). V shed 3 bases, J shed 3 bases, and the junction held 9 bases outside the gene matches. The CDR3 loop reads CASSIASGDGFYEQYF. CDR3 DNA sequence: TGTGCCAGTAGTATCGCTAGCGGGGACGGATTCTACGAGCAGTACTTC.

The chain has TRBV2 and TRBJ1-4; D possibly corresponds to TRBD1 (6 bases). The CDR3 sequence is 14 residues long. The germline CDR1 and CDR2 sequences are SNHLY and FYNNEI. The V gene lost 6 bases and the J gene lost 5 bases, with 13 bases spanning the gap. The CDR3 DNA reads as TGTGCCAGCAGAGGCAGGGGTTCCAATGAAAAACTGTTTTTT. This translates into CASRGRGSNEKLFF.

The chain employs TRBV6-6 and TRBJ2-2, with 7 bases lining up with TRBD2. With V trimmed by 0 bases and J by 0 bases, 1 base remained unmatched. Germline assignment: CDR1 MNHNY and CDR2 SVGAGI (reference sequence). The CDR3 spans 16 residues. The CDR3 sequence is CASSYSSGTNTGELFF. CDR3 in DNA: TGTGCCAGCAGTTACTCCAGCGGGACGAACACCGGGGAGCTGTTTTTT.